This T cell receptor beta chain was recovered during a study of blood T cell repertoires in COVID-19. The CDR3 totals 16 residues. The germline V and J ends were trimmed by 0 bases and 1 base, with 10 bases remaining between them. Germline CDR1 and CDR2: MGHRA and YSYEKL. Clones were read by immunoSEQ multiplex PCR, and TCRdb kept only the in-frame ones, dropping some. The sample contains about 210,000 clones, roughly 86% of which appear only once. The rearrangement uses TRBV4-1 and TRBJ2-1; D is perhaps TRBD1 (6 bases). This sequence originates from a woman aged 40-49 years in a cohort exposed to, infected with or recovered from COVID-19 (not recorded which). The sample comprised PBMCs or T cells enriched from blood (not recorded which). The CDR3, as DNA: TGCGCCAGCAGCCAAGAGGGGGCCGGTTCCTACAATGAGCAGTTCTTC. This sequence encodes CASSQEGAGSYNEQFF.